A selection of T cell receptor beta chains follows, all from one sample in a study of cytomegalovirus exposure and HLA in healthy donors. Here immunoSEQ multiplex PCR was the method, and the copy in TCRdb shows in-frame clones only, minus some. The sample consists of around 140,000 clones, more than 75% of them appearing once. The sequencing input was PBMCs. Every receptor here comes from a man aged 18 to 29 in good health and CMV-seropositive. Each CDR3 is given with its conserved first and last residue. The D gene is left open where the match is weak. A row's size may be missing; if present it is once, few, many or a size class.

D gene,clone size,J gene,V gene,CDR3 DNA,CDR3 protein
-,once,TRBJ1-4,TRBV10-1,TGCGCCAGCAGTGGGATGACACCGCTAAAGGAAAAACTGTTTTTT,CASSGMTPLKEKLFF
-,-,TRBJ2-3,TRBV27,TGTGCCAGCAGTTTAAGACATTGGGATACGCAGTATTTT,CASSLRHWDTQYF
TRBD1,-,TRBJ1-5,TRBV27,TGTGCCAGCAGTCCCCGTGGGACAGGCAATCAGCCCCAGCATTTT,CASSPRGTGNQPQHF
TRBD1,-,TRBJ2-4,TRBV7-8,TGTGCCAGCAGCTTAGCCGGGACAGCCGGGGACATTCAGTACTTC,CASSLAGTAGDIQYF
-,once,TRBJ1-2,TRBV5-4,TGTGCCAGCACATTCCTAGACCGATCTAACTATGGCTACACCTTC,CASTFLDRSNYGYTF
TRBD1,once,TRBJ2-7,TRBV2,TGTGCCAGCAGCTTCGGGACAGGGGGAGAGTACGAGCAGTACTTC,CASSFGTGGEYEQYF
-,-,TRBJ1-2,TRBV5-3,TGTGCCAGAAGCTTTAAACAGGGTGCCCCCTGTTTCTATGGCTACACCTTC,CARSFKQGAPCFYGYTF
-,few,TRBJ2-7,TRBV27,TGTGCCAGCAGTTCGGGAGCACCCTCTTGGTACGAGCAGTACTTC,CASSSGAPSWYEQYF
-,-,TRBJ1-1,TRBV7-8,TGTGCCAGCAGCTTAGTGGAAGGGGTAGCTTTCTTT,CASSLVEGVAFF
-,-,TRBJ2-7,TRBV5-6,TGTGCCAGCAGCTTTGGGCGGGCGGAGCAGTACTTC,CASSFGRAEQYF
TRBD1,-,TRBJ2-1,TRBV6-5,TGTGCCAGCAGTTACAGGGACAGGAGTTACAATGAGCAGTTCTTC,CASSYRDRSYNEQFF
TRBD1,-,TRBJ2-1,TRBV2,TGTGCCAGCAGTGCTGGGACAGGGGGCTTTAATGAGCAGTTCTTC,CASSAGTGGFNEQFF
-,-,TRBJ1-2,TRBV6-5,TGTGCCAGCAGGAGGTCGGGATCCGGCTACACCTTC,CASRRSGSGYTF
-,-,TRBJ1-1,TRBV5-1,TGCGCCAGCAGCACCCTTCCGGGGAACACTGAAGCTTTCTTT,CASSTLPGNTEAFF
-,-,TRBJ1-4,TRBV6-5,TGTGCCAGCAGTTACTCGAGTCTGAGAACGAATGAAAAACTGTTTTTT,CASSYSSLRTNEKLFF
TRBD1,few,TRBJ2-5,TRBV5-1,TGCGCCAGCAACCGGGACAGAGGTTTTATCGAGACCCAGTACTTC,CASNRDRGFIETQYF